The 4 T cell receptor beta chains given below trace back to one sample, sequenced in a study of early T cells in non-severe SARS-CoV-2 infection. TCRdb re-derived calls from the 5' RACE reads in MiXCR, one entry per CDR3 protein. The sample lists about 35,000 distinct CDR3 sequences; 3.5% to 5% were seen once. Sequenced: whole blood. These receptors all come from an adult who was a healthcare worker with PCR-confirmed SARS-CoV-2 infection or an uninfected control (not recorded which).

This clonotype was seen ten or more times. The rearrangement links TRBV28 to TRBJ1-2; 7 bases align to TRBD1. After removal of 2 bases from V and 5 bases from J, the junction contained 2 bases not matched to a gene. The CDR3 is made up of 13 amino acids. Germline V lookup: CDR1 MDHEN, CDR2 SYDVKM. The CDR3 sequence is CASSLDRVYGYTF. The CDR3 nucleotides are TGTGCCAGCAGTTTAGACAGGGTGTATGGCTACACCTTC.

This clonotype has at least ten counts. The chain recombines TRBV11-3 with TRBJ2-1, with TRBD2 identical over 13 bases. This CDR3 spans 17 amino acids. The ends lost 1 base at V and 5 bases at J; junction bases unmatched: 5. Per germline, CDR1 SGHNT and CDR2 YENEEA. The CDR3 reads CASSLVLAGGPDNEQFF. The CDR3 DNA sequence: TGTGCCAGCAGCTTAGTACTAGCGGGAGGGCCGGACAATGAGCAGTTCTTC.

Relative to its sample, this clonotype is medium-sized. The rearrangement uses TRBV19 and TRBJ1-2; D is undetermined. CDR1 is LNHDA and CDR2 is SQIVND in the germline V gene (reference sequence). The CDR3 covers 15 residues. Trimming stripped 4 bases from V and 8 bases from J, with 20 bases between. The CDR3 sequence: CASSTPLERLWGYTF. The CDR3 coding sequence is TGTGCCAGTAGTACCCCGCTGGAGAGGTTGTGGGGCTACACCTTC.

This clonotype was detected many times. The chain couples TRBV6-6 to TRBJ2-5; TRBD2 is a possible D gene (6 bases). The V gene's germline CDR1 is MNHNY and CDR2 SVGAGI (reference sequence). The V gene lost 8 bases and the J gene lost 6 bases, with 13 bases spanning the gap. The CDR3 runs 12 residues. Here the CDR3 reads CASGGEVQTQYF. The CDR3 DNA is TGTGCCAGCGGCGGGGAGGTCCAGACCCAGTACTTC.